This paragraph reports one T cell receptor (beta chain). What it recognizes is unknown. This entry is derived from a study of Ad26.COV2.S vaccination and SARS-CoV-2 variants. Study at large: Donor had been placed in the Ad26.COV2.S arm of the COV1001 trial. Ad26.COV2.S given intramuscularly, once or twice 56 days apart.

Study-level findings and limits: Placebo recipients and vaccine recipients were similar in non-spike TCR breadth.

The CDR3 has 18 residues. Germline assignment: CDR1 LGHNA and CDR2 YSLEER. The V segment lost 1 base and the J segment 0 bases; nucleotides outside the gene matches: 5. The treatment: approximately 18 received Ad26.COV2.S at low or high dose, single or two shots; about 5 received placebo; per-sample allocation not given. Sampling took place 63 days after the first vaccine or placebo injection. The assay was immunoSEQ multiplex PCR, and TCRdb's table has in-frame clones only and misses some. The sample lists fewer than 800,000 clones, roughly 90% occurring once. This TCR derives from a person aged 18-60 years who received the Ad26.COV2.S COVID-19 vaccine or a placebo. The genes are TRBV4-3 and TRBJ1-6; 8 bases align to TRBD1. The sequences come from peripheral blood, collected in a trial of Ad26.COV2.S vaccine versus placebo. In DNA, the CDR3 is TGCGCCAGCAGCCAAGGGAACAGGGGGAGCTCCTATAATTCACCCCTCCACTTT. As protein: CASSQGNRGSSYNSPLHF.